Sequencing of this T cell receptor (beta chain) was carried out in a study of shared clonotypes between healthy human individuals. Trimming removed 5 bases at V and 7 bases at J, with 9 bases between. This CDR3 is 12 amino acids long. The germline V gene has CDR1 MNHEY and CDR2 SVGAGI. Each sample came from a Caucasian adult donor living in Nashville, Tennessee. From CD4+ cells came CD45RA+ naive and CD45RA-negative memory subsets. Some 30,000 T cell genomes (approximately 180 ng DNA) went into each sorted-subset replicate. Data came from immunoSEQ multiplex PCR; TCRdb stores just in-frame clones and leaves some out. Among about 2.3 million clones, roughly 93% were seen once, and the ten largest hold 0.39%.

The specimen was naive CD4+ T cells from PBMCs. Subset indicated: CD45RA+ positively selected. The J gene is TRBJ1-5, the V gene TRBV6-5; no definite D call. The receptor comes from a man aged 18 to 30 in good health. Some clones in this sample may be carry-over from other donors' samples. The CDR3 nucleotides are TGTGCCAGCAGTGGGCCCGGGCAGCCCCAGCATTTT. Amino acids: CASSGPGQPQHF.